Listed below are T cell receptor beta chains from one sample, sequenced in a study of shared clonotypes between healthy human individuals. Data came from immunoSEQ multiplex PCR; TCRdb stores just in-frame clones and leaves some out. The table records 2 million to 2.5 million clones, roughly 91% of them present only once. The sequencing input was naive CD8+ T cells from PBMCs. The receptors originated from a man aged 18 to 35 in good health. Some clones in this sample may be carry-over from other donors' samples. The CDR3 runs from the conserved cysteine through the conserved F or W. The order of the fields is D gene, clone size, V gene, J gene, CDR3 protein, CDR3 DNA. A D gene is named only where the DNA matches it firmly. Clone size is given for some rows only: seen once, a few or many times, or a class if the clone is expanded.

TRBD1,NA,TRBV29-1,TRBJ1-2,CSVLTGGEGYTF,TGCAGCGTCCTGACAGGGGGCGAGGGCTACACCTTC
TRBD2,NA,TRBV9,TRBJ2-2,CASSAERSSGYNTGELFF,TGTGCCAGCAGCGCGGAGAGGTCTAGCGGGTACAACACCGGGGAGCTGTTTTTT
TRBD2,NA,TRBV11-2,TRBJ2-7,CASSLASLAVTYEQYF,TGTGCCAGCAGCTTAGCCTCGCTAGCGGTAACCTACGAGCAGTACTTC
TRBD2,NA,TRBV28,TRBJ2-1,CASSLTSGGDNEQFF,TGTGCCAGCAGTTTGACAAGCGGGGGGGACAATGAGCAGTTCTTC
NA,NA,TRBV11-2,TRBJ2-7,CASSSRTVSYEQYF,TGTGCCAGCAGCTCCCGGACGGTTTCCTACGAGCAGTACTTC
NA,NA,TRBV27,TRBJ1-5,CASSLLYRVNQPQHF,TGTGCCAGCAGTTTGTTATACAGGGTAAATCAGCCCCAGCATTTT
NA,NA,TRBV9,TRBJ1-1,CASSVGGTLNTEAFF,TGTGCCAGCAGCGTAGGAGGGACATTGAACACTGAAGCTTTCTTT
NA,NA,TRBV7-9,TRBJ1-2,CASSSKRDGLRGYTF,TGTGCCAGCAGTTCTAAACGGGACGGGTTGAGGGGCTACACCTTC
TRBD1,NA,TRBV6-5,TRBJ1-2,CASSQQGAPYGYTF,TGTGCCAGCAGCCAACAGGGGGCTCCTTATGGCTACACCTTC
TRBD2,NA,TRBV11-2,TRBJ2-7,CASSLVWRENESYEQYF,TGTGCCAGCAGCTTAGTATGGCGGGAGAATGAATCCTACGAGCAGTACTTC
TRBD1,NA,TRBV30,TRBJ1-6,CAWISTGVYNSPLHF,TGTGCCTGGATCTCGACAGGGGTCTATAATTCACCCCTCCACTTT
NA,once,TRBV27,TRBJ2-3,CASSSKTYSDTQYF,TGTGCCAGCAGTTCCAAGACCTATTCAGATACGCAGTATTTT
NA,NA,TRBV7-6,TRBJ2-7,CASSPLGGTYEQYF,TGTGCCAGCAGCCCCTTGGGCGGGACCTACGAGCAGTACTTC
TRBD1,NA,TRBV9,TRBJ1-2,CASSSPGQVLYGYTF,TGTGCCAGCAGCTCCCCGGGACAGGTACTCTATGGCTACACCTTC
NA,NA,TRBV7-9,TRBJ2-3,CASSLNAAGSGDTQYF,TGTGCCAGCAGCTTAAATGCCGCCGGTTCCGGAGATACGCAGTATTTT
NA,NA,TRBV4-1,TRBJ2-1,CASSQNPTGTFYNEQFF,TGCGCCAGCAGCCAAAATCCGACCGGGACTTTCTACAATGAGCAGTTCTTC
NA,once,TRBV9,TRBJ2-1,CASSGGPEQFF,TGTGCCAGCAGCGGTGGACCTGAGCAGTTCTTC
NA,once,TRBV28,TRBJ2-7,CASSDTTWGIRNEQYF,TGTGCCAGCAGCGATACCACCTGGGGTATCAGGAACGAGCAGTACTTC
NA,NA,TRBV10-2,TRBJ2-7,CASRELGAYEQYF,TGCGCCAGCAGAGAACTAGGTGCCTACGAGCAGTACTTC
NA,NA,TRBV7-9,TRBJ2-7,CASSSFTGYEQYF,TGTGCCAGCAGCTCCTTTACAGGATACGAGCAGTACTTC
NA,NA,TRBV28,TRBJ2-3,CASSYRPLTDTQYF,TGTGCCAGCAGTTACAGGCCTCTCACAGATACGCAGTATTTT
TRBD2,NA,TRBV28,TRBJ2-3,CASSPPLAGPTDTQYF,TGTGCCAGCAGTCCCCCGCTAGCGGGGCCCACAGATACGCAGTATTTT
NA,NA,TRBV5-3,TRBJ2-7,CARSLVRGKVYEQYF,TGTGCCAGAAGCTTGGTGCGGGGAAAAGTATACGAGCAGTACTTC
TRBD2,NA,TRBV6-5,TRBJ2-7,CASSTGPAGAEEQYF,TGTGCCAGCAGTACAGGGCCAGCGGGAGCCGAAGAGCAGTACTTC